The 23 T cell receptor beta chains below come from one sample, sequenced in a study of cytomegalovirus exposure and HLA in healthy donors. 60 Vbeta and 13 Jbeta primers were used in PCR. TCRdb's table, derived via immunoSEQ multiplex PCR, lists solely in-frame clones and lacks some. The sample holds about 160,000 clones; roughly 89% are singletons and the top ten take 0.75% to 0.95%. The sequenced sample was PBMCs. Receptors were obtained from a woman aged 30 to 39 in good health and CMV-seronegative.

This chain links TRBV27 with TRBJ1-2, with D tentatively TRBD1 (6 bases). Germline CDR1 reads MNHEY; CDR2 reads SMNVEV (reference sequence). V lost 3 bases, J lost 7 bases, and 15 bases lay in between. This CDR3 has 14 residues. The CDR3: CASSFGGARIGYTF. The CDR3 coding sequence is TGTGCCAGCAGTTTTGGGGGGGCTAGGATTGGCTACACCTTC.

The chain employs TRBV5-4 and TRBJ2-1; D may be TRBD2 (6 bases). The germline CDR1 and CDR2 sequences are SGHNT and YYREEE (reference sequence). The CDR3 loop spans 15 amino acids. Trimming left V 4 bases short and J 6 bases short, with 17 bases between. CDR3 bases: TGTGCCAGCAGCCCGGGCGGAGGGACGTCCAATGAGCAGTTCTTC. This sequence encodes CASSPGGGTSNEQFF. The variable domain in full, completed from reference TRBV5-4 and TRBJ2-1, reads ETGVTQSPTHLIKTRGQQVTLRCSSQSGHNTVSWYQQALGQGPQFIFQYYREEENGRGNFPPRFSGLQFPNYSSELNVNALELDDSALYLCASSPGGGTSNEQFFGPGTRLTVL.

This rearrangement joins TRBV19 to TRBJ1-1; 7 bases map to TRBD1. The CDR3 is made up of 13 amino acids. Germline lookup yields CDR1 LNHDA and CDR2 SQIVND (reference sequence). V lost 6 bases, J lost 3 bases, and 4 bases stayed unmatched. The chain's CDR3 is CASSLDRDTEAFF. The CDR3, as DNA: TGTGCCAGTAGCCTCGACAGGGACACTGAAGCTTTCTTT.

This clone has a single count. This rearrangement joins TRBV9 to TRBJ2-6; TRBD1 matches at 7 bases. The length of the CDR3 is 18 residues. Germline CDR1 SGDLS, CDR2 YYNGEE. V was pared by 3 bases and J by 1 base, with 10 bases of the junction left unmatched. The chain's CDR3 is CASSEWTGQVSGANVLTF. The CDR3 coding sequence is TGTGCCAGCAGCGAGTGGACAGGACAAGTATCTGGGGCCAACGTCCTGACTTTC.

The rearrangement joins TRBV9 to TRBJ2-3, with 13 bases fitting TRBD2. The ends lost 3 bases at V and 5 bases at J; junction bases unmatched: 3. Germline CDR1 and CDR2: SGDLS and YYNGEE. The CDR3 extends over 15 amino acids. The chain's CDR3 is CASSAGLAGRDTQYF. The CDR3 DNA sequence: TGTGCCAGCAGCGCGGGACTAGCGGGGCGAGATACGCAGTATTTT. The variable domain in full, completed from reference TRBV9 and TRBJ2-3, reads DSGVTQTPKHLITATGQRVTLRCSPRSGDLSVYWYQQSLDQGLQFLIQYYNGEERAKGNILERFSAQQFPDLHSELNLSSLELGDSALYFCASSAGLAGRDTQYFGPGTRLTVL.

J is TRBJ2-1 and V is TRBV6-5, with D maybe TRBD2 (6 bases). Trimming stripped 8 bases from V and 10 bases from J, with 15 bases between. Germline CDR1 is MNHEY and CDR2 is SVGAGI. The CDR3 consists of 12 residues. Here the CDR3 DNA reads TGTGCCAGCCGGGGGTACCGGGGGGAGCAGTTCTTC. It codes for CASRGYRGEQFF.

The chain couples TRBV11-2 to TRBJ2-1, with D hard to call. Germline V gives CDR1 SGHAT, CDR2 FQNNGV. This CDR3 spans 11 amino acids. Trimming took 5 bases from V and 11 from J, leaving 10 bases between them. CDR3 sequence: CASSQDTQQFF. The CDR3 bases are TGTGCCAGCAGCCAGGATACTCAGCAGTTCTTC.

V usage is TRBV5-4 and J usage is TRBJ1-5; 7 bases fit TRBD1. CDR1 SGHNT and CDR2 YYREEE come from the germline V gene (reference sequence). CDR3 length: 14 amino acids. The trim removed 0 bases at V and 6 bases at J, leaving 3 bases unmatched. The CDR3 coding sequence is TGTGCCAGCAGCTTGGAGGGGGCCGGTCAGCCCCAGCATTTT. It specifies CASSLEGAGQPQHF. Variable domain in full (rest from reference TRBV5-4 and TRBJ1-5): ETGVTQSPTHLIKTRGQQVTLRCSSQSGHNTVSWYQQALGQGPQFIFQYYREEENGRGNFPPRFSGLQFPNYSSELNVNALELDDSALYLCASSLEGAGQPQHFGDGTRLSIL.

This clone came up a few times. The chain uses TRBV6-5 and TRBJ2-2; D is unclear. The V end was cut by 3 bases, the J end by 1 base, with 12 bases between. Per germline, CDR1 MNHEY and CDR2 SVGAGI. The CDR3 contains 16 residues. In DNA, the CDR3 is TGTGCCAGCAGTTATTCTGACTTGCTGAACACCGGGGAGCTGTTTTTT. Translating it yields CASSYSDLLNTGELFF.

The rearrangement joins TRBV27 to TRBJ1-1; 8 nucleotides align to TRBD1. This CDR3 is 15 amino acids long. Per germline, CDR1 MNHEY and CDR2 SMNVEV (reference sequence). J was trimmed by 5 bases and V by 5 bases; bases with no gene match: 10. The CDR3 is CASSDADRVATEAFF. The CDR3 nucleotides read TGTGCCAGCAGTGATGCGGACAGGGTCGCGACTGAAGCTTTCTTT.

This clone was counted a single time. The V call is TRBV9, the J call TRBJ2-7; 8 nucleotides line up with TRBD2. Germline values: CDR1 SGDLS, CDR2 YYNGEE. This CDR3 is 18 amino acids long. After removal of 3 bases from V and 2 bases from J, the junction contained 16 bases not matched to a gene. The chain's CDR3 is CASSATLLGTSGPYEQYF. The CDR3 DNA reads TGTGCCAGCAGCGCCACTTTGCTAGGAACTAGCGGCCCCTACGAGCAGTACTTC.

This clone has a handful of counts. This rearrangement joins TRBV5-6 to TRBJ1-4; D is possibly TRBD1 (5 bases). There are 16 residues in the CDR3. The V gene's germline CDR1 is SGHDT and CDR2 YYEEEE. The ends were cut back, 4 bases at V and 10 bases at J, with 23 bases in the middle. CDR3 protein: CASSPLRSGNLGKLFF. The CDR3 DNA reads TGTGCCAGCAGCCCATTGCGGTCAGGGAACCTGGGAAAACTGTTTTTT.

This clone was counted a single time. CDR3 sequence reads: CASSQDYPQETQYF. CDR3 bases: TGTGCCAGCAGCCAGGACTACCCACAAGAGACCCAGTACTTC. V and J are TRBV7-2 and TRBJ2-5; a possible D gene is TRBD2 (6 bases). This CDR3 spans 14 amino acids. Trimming left V 5 bases short and J 2 bases short, with 12 bases between. Germline assignment: CDR1 SGHTA and CDR2 FQGNSA. Together with reference TRBV7-2 and TRBJ2-5, the CDR3 gives the full variable domain: GAGVSQSPSNKVTEKGKDVELRCDPISGHTALYWYRQSLGQGLEFLIYFQGNSAPDKSGLPSDRFSAERTGGSVSTLTIQRTQQEDSAVYLCASSQDYPQETQYFGPGTRLLVL.

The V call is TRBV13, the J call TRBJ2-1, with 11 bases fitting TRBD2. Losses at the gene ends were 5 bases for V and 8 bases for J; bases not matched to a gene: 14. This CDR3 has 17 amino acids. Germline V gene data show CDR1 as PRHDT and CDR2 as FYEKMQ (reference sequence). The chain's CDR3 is CASSPRTSGPPRYEQFF. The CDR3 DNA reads TGTGCCAGCAGCCCCCGGACTAGCGGGCCCCCCCGGTATGAGCAGTTCTTC.

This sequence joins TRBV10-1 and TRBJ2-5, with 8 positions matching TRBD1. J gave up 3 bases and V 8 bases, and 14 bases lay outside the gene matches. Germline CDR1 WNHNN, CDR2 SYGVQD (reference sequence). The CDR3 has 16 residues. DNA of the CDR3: TGCGCCAGCGAGGGTTGGGGCAGGGGGCCAAAAGAGACCCAGTACTTC. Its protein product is CASEGWGRGPKETQYF.

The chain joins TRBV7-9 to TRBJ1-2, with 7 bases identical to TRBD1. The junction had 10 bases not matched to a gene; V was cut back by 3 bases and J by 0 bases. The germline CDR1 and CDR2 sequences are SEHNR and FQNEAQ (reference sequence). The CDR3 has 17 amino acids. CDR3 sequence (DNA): TGTGCCAGCAGCTTGGGAGCCGGGACAGACCCTAACTATGGCTACACCTTC. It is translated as CASSLGAGTDPNYGYTF. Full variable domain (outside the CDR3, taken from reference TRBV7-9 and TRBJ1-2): DTGVSQNPRHKITKRGQNVTFRCDPISEHNRLYWYRQTLGQGPEFLTYFQNEAQLEKSRLLSDRFSAERPKGSFSTLEIQRTEQGDSAMYLCASSLGAGTDPNYGYTFGSGTRLTVV.

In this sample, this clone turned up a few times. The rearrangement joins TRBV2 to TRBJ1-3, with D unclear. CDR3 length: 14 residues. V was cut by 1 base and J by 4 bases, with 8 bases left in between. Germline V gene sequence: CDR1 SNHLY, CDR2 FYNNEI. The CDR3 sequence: CASSEGGFGNTIYF. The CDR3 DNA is TGTGCCAGCAGTGAAGGCGGTTTCGGAAACACCATATATTTT.

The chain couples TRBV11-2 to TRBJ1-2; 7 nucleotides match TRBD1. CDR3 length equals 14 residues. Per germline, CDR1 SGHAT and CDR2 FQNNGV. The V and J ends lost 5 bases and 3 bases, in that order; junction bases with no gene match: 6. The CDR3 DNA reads TGTGCCAGCAGCCAGACAGGGAACGACTATGGCTACACCTTC. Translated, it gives CASSQTGNDYGYTF.

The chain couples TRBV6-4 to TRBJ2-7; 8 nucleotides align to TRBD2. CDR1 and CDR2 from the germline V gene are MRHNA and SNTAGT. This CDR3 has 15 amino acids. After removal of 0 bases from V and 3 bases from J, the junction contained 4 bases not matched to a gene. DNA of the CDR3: TGTGCCAGCAGTGACTCTTCGGGGGGGATCTACGAGCAGTACTTC. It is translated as CASSDSSGGIYEQYF.

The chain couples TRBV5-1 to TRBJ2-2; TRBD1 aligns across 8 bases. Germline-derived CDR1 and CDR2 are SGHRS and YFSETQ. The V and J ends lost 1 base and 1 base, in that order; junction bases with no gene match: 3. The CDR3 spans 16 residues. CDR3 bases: TGCGCCAGCAGCTTGACCGGGACAGGGAACACCGGGGAGCTGTTTTTT. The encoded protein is CASSLTGTGNTGELFF.

The CDR3 sequence is CASSSLAGGMYEQYF. CDR3 nucleotide sequence: TGTGCCAGCAGCTCACTAGCGGGAGGTATGTACGAGCAGTACTTC. The V and J genes are TRBV28 and TRBJ2-7; 12 nucleotides agree with TRBD2. The V gene end was trimmed by 6 bases and the J gene end by 4 bases; junction bases not matched to a gene: 7. The germline V gene encodes CDR1 MDHEN and CDR2 SYDVKM. The CDR3 has 15 residues.

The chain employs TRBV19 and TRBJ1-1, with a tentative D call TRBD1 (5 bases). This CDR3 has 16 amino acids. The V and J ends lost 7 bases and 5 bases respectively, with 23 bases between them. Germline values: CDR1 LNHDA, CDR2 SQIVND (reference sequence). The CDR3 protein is CASTPGLAGRETEAFF. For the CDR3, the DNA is TGTGCCAGTACCCCCGGCCTGGCAGGGAGGGAGACTGAAGCTTTCTTT.

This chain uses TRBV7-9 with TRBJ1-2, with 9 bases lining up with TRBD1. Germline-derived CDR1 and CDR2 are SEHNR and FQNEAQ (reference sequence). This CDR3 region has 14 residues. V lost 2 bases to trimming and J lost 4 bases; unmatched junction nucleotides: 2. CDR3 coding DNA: TGTGCCAGCAGCTTATTGACAGGGGGCTATGGCTACACCTTC. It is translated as CASSLLTGGYGYTF.